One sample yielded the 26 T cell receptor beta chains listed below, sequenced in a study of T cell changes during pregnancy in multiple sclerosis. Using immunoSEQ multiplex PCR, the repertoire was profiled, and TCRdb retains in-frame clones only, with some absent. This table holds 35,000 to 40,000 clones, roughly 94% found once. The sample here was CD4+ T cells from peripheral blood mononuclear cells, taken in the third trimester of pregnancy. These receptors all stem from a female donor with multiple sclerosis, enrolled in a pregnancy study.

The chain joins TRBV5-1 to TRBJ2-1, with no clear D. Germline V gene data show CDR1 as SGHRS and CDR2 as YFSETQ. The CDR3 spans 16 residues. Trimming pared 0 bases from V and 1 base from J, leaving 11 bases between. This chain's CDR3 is CASSLAFAASYNEQFF. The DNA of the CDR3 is TGCGCCAGCAGCTTGGCCTTTGCGGCTTCCTACAATGAGCAGTTCTTC.

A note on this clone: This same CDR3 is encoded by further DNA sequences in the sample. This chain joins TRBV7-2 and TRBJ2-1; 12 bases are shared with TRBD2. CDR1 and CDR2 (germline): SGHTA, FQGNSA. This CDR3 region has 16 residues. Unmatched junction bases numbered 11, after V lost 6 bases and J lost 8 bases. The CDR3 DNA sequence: TGTGCCAGCAGAACCCTAGCGGGAGGGGGGTATCATGAGCAGTTCTTC. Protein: CASRTLAGGGYHEQFF. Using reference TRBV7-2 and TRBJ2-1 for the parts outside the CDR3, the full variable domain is GAGVSQSPSNKVTEKGKDVELRCDPISGHTALYWYRQSLGQGLEFLIYFQGNSAPDKSGLPSDRFSAERTGGSVSTLTIQRTQQEDSAVYLCASRTLAGGGYHEQFFGPGTRLTVL.

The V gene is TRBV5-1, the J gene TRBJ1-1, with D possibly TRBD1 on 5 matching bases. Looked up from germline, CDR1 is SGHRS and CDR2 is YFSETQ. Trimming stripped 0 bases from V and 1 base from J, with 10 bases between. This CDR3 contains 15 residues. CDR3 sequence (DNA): TGCGCCAGCAGCTTGGCGGGGGTTGAGAACACTGAAGCTTTCTTT. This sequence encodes CASSLAGVENTEAFF. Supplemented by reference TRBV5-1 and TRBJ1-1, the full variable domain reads KAGVTQTPRYLIKTRGQQVTLSCSPISGHRSVSWYQQTPGQGLQFLFEYFSETQRNKGNFPGRFSGRQFSNSRSEMNVSTLELGDSALYLCASSLAGVENTEAFFGQGTRLTVV.

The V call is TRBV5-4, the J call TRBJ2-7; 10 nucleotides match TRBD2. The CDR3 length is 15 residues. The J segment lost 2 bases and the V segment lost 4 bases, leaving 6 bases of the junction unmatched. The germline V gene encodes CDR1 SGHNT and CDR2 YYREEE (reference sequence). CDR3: CASSPPSGSPYEQYF. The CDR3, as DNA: TGTGCCAGCAGCCCCCCTAGCGGGAGCCCCTACGAGCAGTACTTC.

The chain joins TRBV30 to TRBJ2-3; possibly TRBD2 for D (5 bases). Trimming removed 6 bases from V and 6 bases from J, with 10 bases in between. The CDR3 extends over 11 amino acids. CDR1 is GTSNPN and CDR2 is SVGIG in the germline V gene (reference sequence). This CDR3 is CACLKRDTQYF. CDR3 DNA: TGTGCCTGTCTTAAGCGGGATACGCAGTATTTT.

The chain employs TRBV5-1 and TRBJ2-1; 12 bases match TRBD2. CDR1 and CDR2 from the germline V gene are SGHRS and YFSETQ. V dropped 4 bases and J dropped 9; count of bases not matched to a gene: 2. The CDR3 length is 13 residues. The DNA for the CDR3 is TGCGCCAGCAGCCAACTAGCGGGAGGTGAGCAGTTCTTC. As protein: CASSQLAGGEQFF.

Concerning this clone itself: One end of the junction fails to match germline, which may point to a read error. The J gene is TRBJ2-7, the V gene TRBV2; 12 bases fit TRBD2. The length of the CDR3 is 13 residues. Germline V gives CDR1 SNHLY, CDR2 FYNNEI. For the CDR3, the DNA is TGTGCCAGCAGTGAAACTGGACTAGCGGGATCCCACTTC. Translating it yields CASSETGLAGSHF.

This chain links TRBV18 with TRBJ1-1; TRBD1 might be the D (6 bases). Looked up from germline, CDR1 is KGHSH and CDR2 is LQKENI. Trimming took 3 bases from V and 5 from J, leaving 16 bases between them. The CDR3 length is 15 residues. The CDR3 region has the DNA TGTGCCAGCTCACCTTCGGAACAGGGTGGTACTGAAGCTTTCTTT. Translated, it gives CASSPSEQGGTEAFF.

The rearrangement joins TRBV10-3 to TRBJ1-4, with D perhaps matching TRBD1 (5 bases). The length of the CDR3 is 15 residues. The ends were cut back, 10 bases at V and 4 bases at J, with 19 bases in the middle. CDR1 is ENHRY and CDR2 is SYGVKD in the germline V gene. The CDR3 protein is CATGITGPSNEKLFF. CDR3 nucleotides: TGTGCCACTGGAATCACAGGACCGAGTAATGAAAAACTGTTTTTT.

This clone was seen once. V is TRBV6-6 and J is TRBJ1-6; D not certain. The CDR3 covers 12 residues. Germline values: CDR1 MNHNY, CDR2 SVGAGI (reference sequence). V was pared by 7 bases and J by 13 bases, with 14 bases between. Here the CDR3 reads CASTLDGIPLHF. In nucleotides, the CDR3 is TGTGCCAGCACGCTAGACGGGATCCCCCTCCACTTT.

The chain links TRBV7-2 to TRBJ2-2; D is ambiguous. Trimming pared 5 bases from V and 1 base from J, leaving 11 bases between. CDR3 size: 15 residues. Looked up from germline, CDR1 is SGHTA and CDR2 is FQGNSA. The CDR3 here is CASSRRLENTGELFF. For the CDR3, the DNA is TGTGCCAGCAGCAGGAGACTCGAGAACACCGGGGAGCTGTTTTTT.

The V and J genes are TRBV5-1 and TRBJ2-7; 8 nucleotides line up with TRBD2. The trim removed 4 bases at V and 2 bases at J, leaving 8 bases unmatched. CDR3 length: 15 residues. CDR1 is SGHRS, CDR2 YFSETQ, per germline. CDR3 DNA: TGCGCCAGCAGCCCCCGGGAGGGGCCGACCTACGAGCAGTACTTC. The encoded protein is CASSPREGPTYEQYF.

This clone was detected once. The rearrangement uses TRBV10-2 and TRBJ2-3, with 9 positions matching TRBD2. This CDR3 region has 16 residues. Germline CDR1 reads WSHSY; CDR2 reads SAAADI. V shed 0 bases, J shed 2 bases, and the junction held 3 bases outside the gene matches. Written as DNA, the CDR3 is TGCGCCAGCAGTGAGTCGGCGGGAGGGGTCACAGATACGCAGTATTTT. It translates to CASSESAGGVTDTQYF.

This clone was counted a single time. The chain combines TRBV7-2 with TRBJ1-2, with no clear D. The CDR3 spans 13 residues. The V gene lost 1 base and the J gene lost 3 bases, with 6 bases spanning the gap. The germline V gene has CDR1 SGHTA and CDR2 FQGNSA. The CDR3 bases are TGTGCCAGCAGCTTAGGTCCGGACTATGGCTACACCTTC. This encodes CASSLGPDYGYTF.

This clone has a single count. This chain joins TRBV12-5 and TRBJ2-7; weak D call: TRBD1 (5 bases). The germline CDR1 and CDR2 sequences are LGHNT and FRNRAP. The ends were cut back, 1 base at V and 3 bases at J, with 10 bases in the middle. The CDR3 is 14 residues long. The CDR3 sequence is CASGLGQTFYEQYF. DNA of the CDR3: TGTGCTAGTGGTTTGGGACAGACTTTCTACGAGCAGTACTTC.

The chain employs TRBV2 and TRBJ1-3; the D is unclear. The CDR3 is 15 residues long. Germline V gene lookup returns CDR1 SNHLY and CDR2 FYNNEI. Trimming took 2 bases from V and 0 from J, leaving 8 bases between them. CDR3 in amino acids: CASSEISYSGNTIYF. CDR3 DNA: TGTGCCAGCAGTGAAATCAGTTACTCTGGAAACACCATATATTTT.

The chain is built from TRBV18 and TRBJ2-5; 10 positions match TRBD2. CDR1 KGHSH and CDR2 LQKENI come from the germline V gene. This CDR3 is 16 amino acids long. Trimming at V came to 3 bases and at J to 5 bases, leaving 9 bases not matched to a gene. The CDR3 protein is CASSPTRAGGPETQYF. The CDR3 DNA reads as TGTGCCAGCTCACCCACCCGAGCGGGAGGGCCGGAGACCCAGTACTTC. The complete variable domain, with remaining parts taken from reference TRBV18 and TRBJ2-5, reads NAGVMQNPRHLVRRRGQEARLRCSPMKGHSHVYWYRQLPEEGLKFMVYLQKENIIDESGMPKERFSAEFPKEGPSILRIQQVVRGDSAAYFCASSPTRAGGPETQYFGPGTRLLVL.

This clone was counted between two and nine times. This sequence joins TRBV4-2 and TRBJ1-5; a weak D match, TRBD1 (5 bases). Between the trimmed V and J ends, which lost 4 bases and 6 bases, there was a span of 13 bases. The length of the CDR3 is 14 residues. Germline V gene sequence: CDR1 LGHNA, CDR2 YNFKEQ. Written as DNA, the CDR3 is TGTGCCAGCAGCCCGTTATCCGGGGGTCAGCCCCAGCATTTT. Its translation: CASSPLSGGQPQHF.

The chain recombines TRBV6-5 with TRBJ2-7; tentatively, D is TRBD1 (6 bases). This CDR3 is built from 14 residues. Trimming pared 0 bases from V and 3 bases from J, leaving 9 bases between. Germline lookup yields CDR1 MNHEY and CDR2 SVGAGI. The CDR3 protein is CASSYSRTDYEQYF. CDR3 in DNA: TGTGCCAGCAGTTACTCTAGGACAGACTACGAGCAGTACTTC.

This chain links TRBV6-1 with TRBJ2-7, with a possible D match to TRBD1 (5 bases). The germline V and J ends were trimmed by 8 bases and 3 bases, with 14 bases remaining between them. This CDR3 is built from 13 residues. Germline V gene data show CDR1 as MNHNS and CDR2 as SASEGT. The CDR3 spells CASSIQVNYEQYF. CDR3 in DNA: TGTGCCAGCTCAATACAGGTCAACTACGAGCAGTACTTC.

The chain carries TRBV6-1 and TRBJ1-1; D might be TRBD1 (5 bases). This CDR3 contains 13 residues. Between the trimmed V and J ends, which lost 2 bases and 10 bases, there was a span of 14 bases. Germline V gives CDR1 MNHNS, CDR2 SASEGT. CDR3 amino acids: CASSESVHQGAFF. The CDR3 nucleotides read TGTGCCAGCAGTGAATCGGTCCACCAGGGAGCTTTCTTT.

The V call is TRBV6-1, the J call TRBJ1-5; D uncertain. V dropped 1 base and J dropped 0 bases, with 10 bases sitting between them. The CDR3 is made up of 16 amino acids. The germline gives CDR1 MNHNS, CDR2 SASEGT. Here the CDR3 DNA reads TGTGCCAGCAGTGAAGGAGTACCCTATAGCAATCAGCCCCAGCATTTT. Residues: CASSEGVPYSNQPQHF.

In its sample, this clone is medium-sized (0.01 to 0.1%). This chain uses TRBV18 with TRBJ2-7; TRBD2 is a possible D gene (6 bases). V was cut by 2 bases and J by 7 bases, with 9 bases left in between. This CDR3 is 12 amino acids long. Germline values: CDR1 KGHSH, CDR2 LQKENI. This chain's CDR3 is CASSPEAGEQYF. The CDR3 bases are TGTGCCAGCTCACCAGAGGCGGGGGAGCAGTACTTC.

CDR3 sequence reads: CASSLNFIVNTEAFF. The CDR3 DNA reads TGTGCCAGCAGCTTGAATTTTATCGTGAACACTGAAGCTTTCTTT. The chain links TRBV5-5 to TRBJ1-1; D gene uncertain. This CDR3 is built from 15 residues. CDR1 is SGHKS and CDR2 is YYEKEE in the germline V gene (reference sequence). Trimming stripped 1 base from V and 0 bases from J, with 10 bases between.

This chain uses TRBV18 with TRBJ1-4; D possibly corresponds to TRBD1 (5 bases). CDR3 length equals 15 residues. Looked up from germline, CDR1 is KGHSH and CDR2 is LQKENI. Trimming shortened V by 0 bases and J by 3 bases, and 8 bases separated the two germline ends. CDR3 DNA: TGTGCCAGCTCACCACCGGGGGGGGCTAATGAAAAACTGTTTTTT. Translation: CASSPPGGANEKLFF.

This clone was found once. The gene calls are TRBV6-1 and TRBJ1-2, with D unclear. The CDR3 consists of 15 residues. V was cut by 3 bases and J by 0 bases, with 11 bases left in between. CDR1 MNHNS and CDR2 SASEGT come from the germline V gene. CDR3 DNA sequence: TGTGCCAGCAGTGATCGACGGGGAGCTAACTATGGCTACACCTTC. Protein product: CASSDRRGANYGYTF.